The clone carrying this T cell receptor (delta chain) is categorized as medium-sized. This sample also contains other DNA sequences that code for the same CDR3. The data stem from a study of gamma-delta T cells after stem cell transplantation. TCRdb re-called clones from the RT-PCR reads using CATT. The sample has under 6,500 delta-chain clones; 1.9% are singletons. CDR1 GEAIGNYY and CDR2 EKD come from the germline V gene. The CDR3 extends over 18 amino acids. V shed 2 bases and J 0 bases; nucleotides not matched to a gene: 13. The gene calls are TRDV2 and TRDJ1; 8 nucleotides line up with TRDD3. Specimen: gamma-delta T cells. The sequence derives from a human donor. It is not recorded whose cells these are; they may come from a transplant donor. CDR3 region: CACDRVLGAAPYTDKLIF. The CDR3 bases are TGTGCCTGTGACAGGGTACTGGGGGCTGCCCCGTACACCGATAAACTCATCTTT.